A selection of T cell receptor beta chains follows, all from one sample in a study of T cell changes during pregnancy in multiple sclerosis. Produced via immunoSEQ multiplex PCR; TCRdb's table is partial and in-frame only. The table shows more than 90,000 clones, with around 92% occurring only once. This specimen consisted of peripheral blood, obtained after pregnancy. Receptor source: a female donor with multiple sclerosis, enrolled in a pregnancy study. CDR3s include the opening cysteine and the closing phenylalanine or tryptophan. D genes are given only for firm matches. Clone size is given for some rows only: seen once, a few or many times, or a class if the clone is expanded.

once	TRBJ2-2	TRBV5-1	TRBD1	TGCGCCAGCAGGAAGGGGGCGACGAACACCGGGGAGCTGTTTTTT	CASRKGATNTGELFF
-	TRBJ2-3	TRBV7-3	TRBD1	TGTGCCAGCACCTTACAGGGGGCCGAGGATACGCAGTATTTT	CASTLQGAEDTQYF
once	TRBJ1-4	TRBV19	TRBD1	TGTGCCAGTAGTATGACAGGGAGTAATGAAAAACTGTTTTTT	CASSMTGSNEKLFF
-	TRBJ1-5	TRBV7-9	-	TGTGCCAGCAGCCGAACAGGGCTCAATCAGCCCCAGCATTTT	CASSRTGLNQPQHF
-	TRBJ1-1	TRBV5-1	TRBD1	TGCGCCAGCAGCTTGAGAGAAGGGGGCCGCATGAACACTGAAGCTTTCTTT	CASSLREGGRMNTEAFF
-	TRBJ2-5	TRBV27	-	TGTGCCAGCAGTGCCAGGGCGGAGACCCAGTACTTC	CASSARAETQYF
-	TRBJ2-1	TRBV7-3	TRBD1	TGTGCCAGCAGCTCGTTTTGGGATTCCCGGGACAGGTACACCTTGGAGCAGTTCTTC	CASSSFWDSRDRYTLEQFF
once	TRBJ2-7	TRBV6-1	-	TGTGCCAGCAGTGAGAGGACACGCCTCGGGGAGCAGTACTTC	CASSERTRLGEQYF
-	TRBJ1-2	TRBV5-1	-	TGCGCCAGCAGCTTTGGGGGGGCTACTAACTATGGCTACACCTTC	CASSFGGATNYGYTF
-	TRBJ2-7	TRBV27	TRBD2	TGTGCCAGCAGTTTTGGCTACGGACTAGCGGGCTACGAGCAGTACTTC	CASSFGYGLAGYEQYF
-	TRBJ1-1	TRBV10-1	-	TGCGCCAGCGGCGCCAGGGCGGCTTTCTTT	CASGARAAFF
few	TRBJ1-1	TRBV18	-	TGTGCCAGCTCACCACCGGAAGGCGGGGCCATGAACACTGAAGCTTTCTTT	CASSPPEGGAMNTEAFF
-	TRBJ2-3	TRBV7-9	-	TGTGCCAGCAGCTTAGCCCTGGCGGGGAAAGATACGCAGTATTTT	CASSLALAGKDTQYF
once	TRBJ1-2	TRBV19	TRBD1	TGTGCCACCAATGACAGGGGTTGGCGTAACTATGGCTACACCTTC	CATNDRGWRNYGYTF
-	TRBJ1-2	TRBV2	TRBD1	TGTGCCAGCAGCGGGACAGGGGGTGGAGTCTCTAATGGCTACACCTTC	CASSGTGGGVSNGYTF
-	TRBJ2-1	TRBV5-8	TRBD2	TGTGCCAGCAGCTTCTTTCCTAGGACTAGCGGGGGGGTTTACAATGAGCAGTTCTTC	CASSFFPRTSGGVYNEQFF
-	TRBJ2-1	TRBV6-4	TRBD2	TGTGCCAGCAGTGTTCCGACCGTTGGTGGGGGGGGTCCCTACAATGAGCAGTTCTTC	CASSVPTVGGGGPYNEQFF
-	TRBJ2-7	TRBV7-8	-	TGTGCCAGCAGTATACAGGGTTACGAGCAGTACTTC	CASSIQGYEQYF
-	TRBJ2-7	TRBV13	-	TGTGCCAGCAGCCCCCGAGGGGGAGTCCGGTGGGGGCAGTACTTC	CASSPRGGVRWGQYF
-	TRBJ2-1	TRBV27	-	TGTGCCAGCAGTTGGGCGCGACTAGTCTCTGTACCCTATGAGCAGTTCTTC	CASSWARLVSVPYEQFF
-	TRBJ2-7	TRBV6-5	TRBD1	TGTGCCAGCAGCCGACAGGGTTACGAGCAGTACTTC	CASSRQGYEQYF
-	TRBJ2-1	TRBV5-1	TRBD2	TGCGCCAGCAGCTCCGGGACTAGCCAAGGGCATGAGCAGTTCTTC	CASSSGTSQGHEQFF
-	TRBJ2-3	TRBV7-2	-	TGTGCCAGCAGCTCGGACTCCACTAGCACAGATACGCAGTATTTT	CASSSDSTSTDTQYF
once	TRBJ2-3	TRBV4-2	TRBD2	TGTGCCAGCACCCCAGGACTAGCGGGGACAGATACGCAGTATTTT	CASTPGLAGTDTQYF
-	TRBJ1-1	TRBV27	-	TGTGCCAGCAGCTGGCGGTGGGGGGGGAACACTGAAGCTTTCTTT	CASSWRWGGNTEAFF
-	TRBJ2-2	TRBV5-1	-	TGCGCCAGCACCAATGGAGCGGGGAACACCGGGGAGCTGTTTTTT	CASTNGAGNTGELFF
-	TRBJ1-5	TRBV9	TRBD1	TGTGCCAGCAGCGTAAACGGGGACAGGGGTCAGCCCCAGCATTTT	CASSVNGDRGQPQHF
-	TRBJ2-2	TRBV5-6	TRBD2	TGTGCCAGCAGTTTTGGGACTAAGGGCACCGGGGAGCTGTTTTTT	CASSFGTKGTGELFF
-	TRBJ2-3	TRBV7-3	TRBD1	TGTGCCAGCAGCCCTGGGACAGGGGTGAATTGGGATACGCAGTATTTT	CASSPGTGVNWDTQYF
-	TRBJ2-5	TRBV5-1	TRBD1	TGCGCCAGCAGCTCCCGGACAGGGGGCGCGGAGACCCAGTACTTC	CASSSRTGGAETQYF
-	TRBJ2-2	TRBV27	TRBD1	TGTGCCAGCTCGGACAGGCCCCTAGGGCTTGGGGAGCTGTTTTTT	CASSDRPLGLGELFF
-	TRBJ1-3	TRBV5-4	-	TGTGCCAGCAGCCTACAGGGTGCTGGAAACACCATATATTTT	CASSLQGAGNTIYF
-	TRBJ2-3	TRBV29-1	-	TGCAGCGTTTCAGGGTATGGCACAGATACGCAGTATTTT	CSVSGYGTDTQYF
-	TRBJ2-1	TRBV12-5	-	TGTGCTAGCCTGGGACTTCGGGATGAGCAGTTCTTC	CASLGLRDEQFF
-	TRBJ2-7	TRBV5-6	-	TGTGCCAGCAGCTTGGAGAAGGAGGGGTTGGGTTACGAGCAGTACTTC	CASSLEKEGLGYEQYF
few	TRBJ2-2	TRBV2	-	TGTGCCAGCAGTGCCGCGAACACCGGGGAGCTGTTTTTT	CASSAANTGELFF
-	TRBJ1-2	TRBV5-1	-	TGCGCCAGCAGCTGGGCCGGGCAGGGCGGTACTTATGGCTACACCTTC	CASSWAGQGGTYGYTF
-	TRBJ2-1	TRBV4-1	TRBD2	TGCGCCAGCAGCCAAGAAGGTTCGGAAAGCGGGAGATTATTCTTC	CASSQEGSESGRLFF
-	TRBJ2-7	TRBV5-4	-	TGTGCCAGCAGCCTAGGGACTGTTTCCTACGAGCAGTACTTC	CASSLGTVSYEQYF
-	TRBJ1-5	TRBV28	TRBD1	TGTGCCAGCATTTGGACAGGGGGAAATCAGCCCCAGCATTTT	CASIWTGGNQPQHF
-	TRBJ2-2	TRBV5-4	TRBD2	TGTGCCAGCAGGACTTCGGGACTAGGGTCCGGGGAGCTGTTTTTT	CASRTSGLGSGELFF
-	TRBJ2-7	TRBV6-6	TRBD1	TGTGCCAGCACCTGGGACAGTTCCTACGAGCAGTACTTC	CASTWDSSYEQYF
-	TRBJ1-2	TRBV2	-	TGTGCCAGCAGTATACAGGGAAGCGGTGGCTACACCTTC	CASSIQGSGGYTF
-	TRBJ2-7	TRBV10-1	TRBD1	TGCGCCAGCAGGGGACAGGGGGCCTACGAGCAGTACTTC	CASRGQGAYEQYF
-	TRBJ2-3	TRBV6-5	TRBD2	TGTGCCAGCAGTTACTCGACTAGCGGGGACACAGATACGCAGTATTTT	CASSYSTSGDTDTQYF
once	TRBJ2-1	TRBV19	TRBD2	TGTGCCAGTAGTAGGGGGCTAGCGGGAGGCCCCGATGAGCAGTTCTTC	CASSRGLAGGPDEQFF
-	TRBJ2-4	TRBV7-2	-	TGTGCCAGCAGCCAAACCGGGAACTCGGGGGGCCAGTACTTC	CASSQTGNSGGQYF
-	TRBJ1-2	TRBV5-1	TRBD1	TGCGCCAGCAGCCCGACCACAGGGGGCTATGGCTACACCTTC	CASSPTTGGYGYTF
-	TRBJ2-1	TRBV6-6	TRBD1	TGTGCCAGCAGGTGGGGACAGGTCCCATACAATGAGCAGTTCTTC	CASRWGQVPYNEQFF
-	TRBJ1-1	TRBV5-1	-	TGCGCCAGCAGCAAGGCGGACACTGAAGCTTTCTTT	CASSKADTEAFF
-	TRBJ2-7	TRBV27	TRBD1	TGTGCCAGCAGTTTATATAGGACAGGGGACGTCGACGAGCAGTACTTC	CASSLYRTGDVDEQYF
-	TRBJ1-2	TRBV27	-	TGTGCCCGCCTACGCCTTAATATTGGCTACACCTTC	CARLRLNIGYTF
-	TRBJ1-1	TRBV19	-	TGTGCCAGTAGTACCGGACACCAGAACACTGAAGCTTTCTTT	CASSTGHQNTEAFF
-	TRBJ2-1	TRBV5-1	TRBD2	TGCGCCAGCAGCCCCGGGACTAGCGGGAGAAGGTATGAGCAGTTCTTC	CASSPGTSGRRYEQFF